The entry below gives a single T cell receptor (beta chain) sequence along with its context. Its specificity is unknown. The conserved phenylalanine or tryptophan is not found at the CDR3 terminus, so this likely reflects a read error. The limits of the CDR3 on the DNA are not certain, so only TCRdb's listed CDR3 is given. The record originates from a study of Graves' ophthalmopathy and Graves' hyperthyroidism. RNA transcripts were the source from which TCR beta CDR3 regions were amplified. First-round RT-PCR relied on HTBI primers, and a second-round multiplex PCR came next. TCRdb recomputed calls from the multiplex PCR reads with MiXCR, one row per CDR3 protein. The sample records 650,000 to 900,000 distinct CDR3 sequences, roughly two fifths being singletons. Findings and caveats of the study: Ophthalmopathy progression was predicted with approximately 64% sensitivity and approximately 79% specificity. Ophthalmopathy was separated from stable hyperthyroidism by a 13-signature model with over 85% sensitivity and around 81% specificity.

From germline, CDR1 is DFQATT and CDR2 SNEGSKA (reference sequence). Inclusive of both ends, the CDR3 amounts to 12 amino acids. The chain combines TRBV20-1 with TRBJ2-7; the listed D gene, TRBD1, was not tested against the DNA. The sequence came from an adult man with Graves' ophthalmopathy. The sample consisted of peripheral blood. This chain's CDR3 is CSACQGGTGGCL.